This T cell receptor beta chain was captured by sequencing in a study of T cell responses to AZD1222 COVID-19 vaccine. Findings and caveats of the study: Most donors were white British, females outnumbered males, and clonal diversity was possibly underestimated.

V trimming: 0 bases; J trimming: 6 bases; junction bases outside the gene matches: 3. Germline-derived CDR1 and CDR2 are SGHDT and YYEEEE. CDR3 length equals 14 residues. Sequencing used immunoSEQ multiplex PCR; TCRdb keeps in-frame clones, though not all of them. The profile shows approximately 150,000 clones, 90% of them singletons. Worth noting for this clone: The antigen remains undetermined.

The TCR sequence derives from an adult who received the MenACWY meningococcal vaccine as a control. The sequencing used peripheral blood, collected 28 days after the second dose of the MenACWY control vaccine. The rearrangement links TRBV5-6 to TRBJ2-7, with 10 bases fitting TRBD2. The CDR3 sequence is CASSLVLAGGEQYF. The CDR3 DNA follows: TGTGCCAGCAGCTTGGTTTTAGCGGGAGGCGAGCAGTACTTC.